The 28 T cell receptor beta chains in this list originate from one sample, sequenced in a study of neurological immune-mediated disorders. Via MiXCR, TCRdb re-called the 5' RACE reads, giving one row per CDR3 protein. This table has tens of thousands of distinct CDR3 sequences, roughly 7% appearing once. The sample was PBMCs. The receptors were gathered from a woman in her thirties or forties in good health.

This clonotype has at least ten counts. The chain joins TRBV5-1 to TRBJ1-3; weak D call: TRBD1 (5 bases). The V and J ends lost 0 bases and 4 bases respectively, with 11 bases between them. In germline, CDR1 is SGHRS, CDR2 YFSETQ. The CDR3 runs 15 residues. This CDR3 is CASSLEGLAGNTIYF. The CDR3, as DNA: TGCGCCAGCAGCTTGGAGGGGCTCGCCGGAAACACCATATATTTT.

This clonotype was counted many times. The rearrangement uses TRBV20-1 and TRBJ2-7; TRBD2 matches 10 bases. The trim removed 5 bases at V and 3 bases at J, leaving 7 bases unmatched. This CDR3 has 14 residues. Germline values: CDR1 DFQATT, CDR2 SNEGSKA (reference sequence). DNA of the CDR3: TGCAGTGCTTCTCCTAGCGGGAGACACTACGAGCAGTACTTC. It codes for CSASPSGRHYEQYF.

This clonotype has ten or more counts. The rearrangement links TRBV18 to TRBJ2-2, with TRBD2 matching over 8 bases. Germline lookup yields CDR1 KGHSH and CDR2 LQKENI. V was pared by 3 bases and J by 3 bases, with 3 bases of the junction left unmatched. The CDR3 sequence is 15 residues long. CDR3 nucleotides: TGTGCCAGCTCACCGTCGCGGGGGGACACCGGGGAGCTGTTTTTT. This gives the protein CASSPSRGDTGELFF.

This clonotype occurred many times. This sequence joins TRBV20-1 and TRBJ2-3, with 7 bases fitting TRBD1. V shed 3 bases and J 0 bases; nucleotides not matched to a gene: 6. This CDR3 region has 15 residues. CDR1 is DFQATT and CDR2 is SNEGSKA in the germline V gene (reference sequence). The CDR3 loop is CSARNRGQSTDTQYF. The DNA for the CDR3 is TGCAGTGCTAGGAACAGGGGCCAGAGCACAGATACGCAGTATTTT.

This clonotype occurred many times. CDR3 sequence reads: CASSESPGLGDTQYF. The DNA of the CDR3 is TGCGCCAGCAGTGAGTCGCCTGGGCTTGGGGATACGCAGTATTTT. The chain carries TRBV10-1 and TRBJ2-3; D is undetermined. The CDR3 has 15 residues. V lost 0 bases to trimming and J lost 6 bases, with 13 bases between them. CDR1 and CDR2 (germline): WNHNN, SYGVQD (reference sequence).

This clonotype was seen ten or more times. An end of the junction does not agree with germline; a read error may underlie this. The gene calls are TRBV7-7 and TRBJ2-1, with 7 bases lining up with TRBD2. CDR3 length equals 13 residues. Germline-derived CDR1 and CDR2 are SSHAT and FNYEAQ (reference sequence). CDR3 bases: TGTGCTAGCAGCTTAGGGAGGGGAGGGGAGCAGTTCTTC. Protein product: CASSLGRGGEQFF. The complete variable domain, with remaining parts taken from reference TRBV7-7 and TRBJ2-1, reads GAGVSQSPRYKVTKRGQDVTLRCDPISSHATLYWYQQALGQGPEFLTYFNYEAQPDKSGLPSDRFSAERPEGSISTLTIQRTEQRDSAMYRCASSLGRGGEQFFGPGTRLTVL.

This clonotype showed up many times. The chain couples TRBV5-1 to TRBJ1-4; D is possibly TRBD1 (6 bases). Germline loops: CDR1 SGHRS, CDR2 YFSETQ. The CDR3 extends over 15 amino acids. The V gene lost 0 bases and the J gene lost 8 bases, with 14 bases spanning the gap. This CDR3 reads CASSLAGRGGEKLFF. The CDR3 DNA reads TGCGCCAGCAGCTTGGCCGGCAGGGGAGGAGAAAAACTGTTTTTT.

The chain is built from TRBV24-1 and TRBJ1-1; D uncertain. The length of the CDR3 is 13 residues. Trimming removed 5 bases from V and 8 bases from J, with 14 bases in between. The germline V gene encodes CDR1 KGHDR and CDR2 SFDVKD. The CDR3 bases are TGTGCCACCAGTGGTCCCCAGGCCAGGGAAGCTTTCTTT. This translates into CATSGPQAREAFF.

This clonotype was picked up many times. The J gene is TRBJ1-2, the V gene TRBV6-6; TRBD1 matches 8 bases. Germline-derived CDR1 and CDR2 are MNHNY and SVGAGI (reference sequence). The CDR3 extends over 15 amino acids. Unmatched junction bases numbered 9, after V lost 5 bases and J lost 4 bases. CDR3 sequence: CASSPGQGGIYGYTF. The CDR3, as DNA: TGTGCCAGCAGTCCAGGACAGGGAGGAATCTATGGCTACACCTTC.

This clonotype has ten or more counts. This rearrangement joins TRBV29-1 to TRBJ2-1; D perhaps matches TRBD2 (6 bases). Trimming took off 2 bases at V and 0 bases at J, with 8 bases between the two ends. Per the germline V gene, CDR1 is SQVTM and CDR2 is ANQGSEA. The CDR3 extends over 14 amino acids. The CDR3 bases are TGCAGCGTTGAACGGGGGAGCTCCTACAATGAGCAGTTCTTC. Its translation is CSVERGSSYNEQFF.

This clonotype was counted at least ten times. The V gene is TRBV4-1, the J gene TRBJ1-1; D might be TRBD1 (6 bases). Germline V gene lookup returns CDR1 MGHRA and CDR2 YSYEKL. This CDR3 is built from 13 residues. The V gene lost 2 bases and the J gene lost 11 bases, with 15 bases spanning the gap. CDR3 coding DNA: TGCGCCAGCAGCCAATTTACAGGGATCAAGGCTTTCTTT. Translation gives CASSQFTGIKAFF.

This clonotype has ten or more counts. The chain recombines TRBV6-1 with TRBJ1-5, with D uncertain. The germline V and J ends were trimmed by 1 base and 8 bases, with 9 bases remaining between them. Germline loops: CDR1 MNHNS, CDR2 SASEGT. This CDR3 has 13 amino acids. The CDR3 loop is CASSEEGGKPQHF. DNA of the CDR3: TGTGCCAGCAGTGAAGAGGGTGGGAAGCCCCAGCATTTT.

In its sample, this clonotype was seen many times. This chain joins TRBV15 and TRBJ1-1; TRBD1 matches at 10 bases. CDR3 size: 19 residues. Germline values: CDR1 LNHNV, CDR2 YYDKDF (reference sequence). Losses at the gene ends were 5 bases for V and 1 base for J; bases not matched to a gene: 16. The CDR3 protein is CATSGSPPGQGSQNTEAFF. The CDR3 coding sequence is TGTGCCACCAGCGGCTCACCACCGGGACAGGGGTCCCAGAACACTGAAGCTTTCTTT.

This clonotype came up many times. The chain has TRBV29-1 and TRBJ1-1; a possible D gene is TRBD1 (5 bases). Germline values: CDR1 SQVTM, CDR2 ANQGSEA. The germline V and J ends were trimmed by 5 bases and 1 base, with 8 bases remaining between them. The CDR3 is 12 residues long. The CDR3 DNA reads TGCAGCGTTCGTCAGGGGAACACTGAAGCTTTCTTT. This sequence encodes CSVRQGNTEAFF.

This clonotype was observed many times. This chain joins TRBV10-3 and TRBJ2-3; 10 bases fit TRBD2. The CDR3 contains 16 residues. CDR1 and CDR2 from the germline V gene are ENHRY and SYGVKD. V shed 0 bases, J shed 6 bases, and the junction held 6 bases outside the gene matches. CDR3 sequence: CAISESIAGGADTQYF. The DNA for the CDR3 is TGTGCCATCAGTGAGTCGATAGCGGGGGGTGCCGATACGCAGTATTTT.

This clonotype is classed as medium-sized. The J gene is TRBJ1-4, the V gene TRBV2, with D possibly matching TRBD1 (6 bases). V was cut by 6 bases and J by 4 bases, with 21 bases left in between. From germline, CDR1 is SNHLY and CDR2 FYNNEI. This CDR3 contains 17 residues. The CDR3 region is CASRLTGPGVSNEKLFF. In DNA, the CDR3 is TGTGCCAGCAGGTTGACAGGCCCCGGAGTTAGTAATGAAAAACTGTTTTTT.

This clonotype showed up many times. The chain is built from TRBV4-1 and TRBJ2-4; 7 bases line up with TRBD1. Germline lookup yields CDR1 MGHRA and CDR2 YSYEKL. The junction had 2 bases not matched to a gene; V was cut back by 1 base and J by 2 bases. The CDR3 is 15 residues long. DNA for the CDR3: TGCGCCAGCAGCCAAGGGACAGGCTCCAAAAACATTCAGTACTTC. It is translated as CASSQGTGSKNIQYF.

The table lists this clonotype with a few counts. The CDR3 region has the DNA TGTGCCAGCAGTGACTCGGCTAGCGGCAATGAGCAGTTCTTC. Its translation is CASSDSASGNEQFF. This chain joins TRBV6-4 and TRBJ2-1; TRBD2 agrees at 7 bases. Germline CDR1 is MRHNA and CDR2 is SNTAGT. The CDR3 sequence is 14 residues long. V lost 0 bases and J lost 6; bases outside the gene matches: 2.

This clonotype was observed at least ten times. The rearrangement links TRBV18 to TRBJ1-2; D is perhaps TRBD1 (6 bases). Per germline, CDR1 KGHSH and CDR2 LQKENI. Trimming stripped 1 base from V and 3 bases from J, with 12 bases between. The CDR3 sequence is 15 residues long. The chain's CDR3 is CASSPQGGQDYGYTF. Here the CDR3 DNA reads TGTGCCAGCTCACCACAGGGGGGCCAGGACTATGGCTACACCTTC.

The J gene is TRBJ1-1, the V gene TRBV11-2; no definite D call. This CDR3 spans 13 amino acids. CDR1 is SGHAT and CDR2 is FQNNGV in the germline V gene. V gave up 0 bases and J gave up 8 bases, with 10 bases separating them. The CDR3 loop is CASSLDLKAEAFF. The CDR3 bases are TGTGCCAGCAGCTTAGATCTCAAGGCCGAAGCTTTCTTT.

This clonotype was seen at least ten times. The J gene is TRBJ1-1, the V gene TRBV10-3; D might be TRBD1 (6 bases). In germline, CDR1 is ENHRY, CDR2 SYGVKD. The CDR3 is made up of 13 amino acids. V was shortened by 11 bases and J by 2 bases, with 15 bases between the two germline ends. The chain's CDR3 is CAVGGQTNTEAFF. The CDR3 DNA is TGTGCCGTAGGTGGACAGACTAACACTGAAGCTTTCTTT.

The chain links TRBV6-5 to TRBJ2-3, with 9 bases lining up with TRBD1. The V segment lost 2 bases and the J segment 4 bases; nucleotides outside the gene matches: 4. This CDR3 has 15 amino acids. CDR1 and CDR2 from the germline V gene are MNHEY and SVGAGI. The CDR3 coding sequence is TGTGCCAGCAGTTACGGGACAGGGTCTCCAGATACGCAGTATTTT. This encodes CASSYGTGSPDTQYF.

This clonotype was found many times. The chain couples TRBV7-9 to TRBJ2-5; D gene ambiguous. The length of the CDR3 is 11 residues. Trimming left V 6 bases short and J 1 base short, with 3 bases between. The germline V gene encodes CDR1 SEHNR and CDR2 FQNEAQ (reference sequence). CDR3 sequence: CASSLQETQYF. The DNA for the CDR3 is TGTGCCAGCAGTCTCCAAGAGACCCAGTACTTC.

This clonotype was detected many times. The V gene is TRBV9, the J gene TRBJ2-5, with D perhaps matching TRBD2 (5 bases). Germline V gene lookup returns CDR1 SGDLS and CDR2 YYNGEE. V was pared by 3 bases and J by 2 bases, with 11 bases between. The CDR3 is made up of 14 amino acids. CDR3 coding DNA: TGTGCCAGCAGCGACAATCTAGCACAAGAGACCCAGTACTTC. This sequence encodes CASSDNLAQETQYF.

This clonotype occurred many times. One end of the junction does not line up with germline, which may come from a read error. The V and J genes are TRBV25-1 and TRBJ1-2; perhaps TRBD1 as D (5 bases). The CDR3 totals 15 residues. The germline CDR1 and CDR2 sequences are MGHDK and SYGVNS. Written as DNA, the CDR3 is TGTGCCAGCAGTGAATTCAGGGCGGGCACGTATGACTACACCTTC. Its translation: CASSEFRAGTYDYTF.

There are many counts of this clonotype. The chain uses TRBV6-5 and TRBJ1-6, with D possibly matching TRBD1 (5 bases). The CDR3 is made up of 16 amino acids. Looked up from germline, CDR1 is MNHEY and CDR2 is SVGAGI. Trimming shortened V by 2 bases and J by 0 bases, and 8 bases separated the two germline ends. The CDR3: CASSYRGSSYNSPLHF. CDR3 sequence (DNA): TGTGCCAGCAGTTACAGGGGTAGCTCCTATAATTCACCCCTCCACTTT.

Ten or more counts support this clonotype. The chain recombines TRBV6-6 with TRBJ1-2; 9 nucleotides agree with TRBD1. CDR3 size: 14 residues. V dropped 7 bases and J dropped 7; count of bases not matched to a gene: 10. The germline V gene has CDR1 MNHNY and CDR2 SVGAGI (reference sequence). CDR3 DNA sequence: TGTGCCAGCACCAACAGGGGGCTTTCCGGTGGCTACACCTTC. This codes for CASTNRGLSGGYTF.

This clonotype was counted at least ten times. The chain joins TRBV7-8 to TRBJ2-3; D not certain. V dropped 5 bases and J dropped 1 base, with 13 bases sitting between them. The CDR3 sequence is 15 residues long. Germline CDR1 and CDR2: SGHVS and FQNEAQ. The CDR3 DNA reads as TGTGCCAGCAGCCCTCTCGCAGAGGGCACAGATACGCAGTATTTT. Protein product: CASSPLAEGTDTQYF.